Shown below are 22 T cell receptor beta chains from a single sample sequenced in a study of blood T cell repertoires in COVID-19. Sequencing used immunoSEQ multiplex PCR; TCRdb keeps in-frame clones, though not all of them. The sample records about 100,000 clones, around four fifths being singletons. Sequenced: peripheral blood. All receptors come from a woman aged 70-85 years with acute or convalescent COVID-19.

The chain recombines TRBV19 with TRBJ2-7, with 7 positions matching TRBD1. The CDR3 is 15 residues long. CDR1 is LNHDA, CDR2 SQIVND, per germline (reference sequence). V trimming: 1 base; J trimming: 4 bases; junction bases outside the gene matches: 7. CDR3 sequence: CASSIGMGQQYEQYV. The CDR3, as DNA: TGTGCCAGTAGTATAGGGATGGGACAGCAATACGAGCAGTACGTC.

The V gene is TRBV6-5, the J gene TRBJ1-6; possibly TRBD1 for D (5 bases). The V and J ends lost 0 bases and 10 bases respectively, with 16 bases between them. Germline loops: CDR1 MNHEY, CDR2 SVGAGI. The CDR3 covers 16 residues. Here the CDR3 reads CASSYSGGAGESPLHF. The CDR3 bases are TGTGCCAGCAGTTACTCGGGCGGGGCTGGGGAATCACCCCTCCACTTT.

The V and J genes are TRBV3-1 (or the pseudogene TRBV3-2) and TRBJ1-2; D gene unclear. The CDR3 sequence is 15 residues long. Germline V gene lookup returns CDR1 LGHDT and CDR2 YNNKEL (reference sequence). V shed 4 bases and J shed 7 bases, with 19 bases lying between them. The CDR3 sequence: CASSPSGGGVGGYTF. In DNA form, the CDR3 reads TGTGCCAGCAGCCCGTCGGGTGGAGGAGTAGGTGGCTACACCTTC.

The chain carries TRBV29-1 and TRBJ1-1, with 10 bases that match TRBD1. V dropped 3 bases and J dropped 4; count of bases not matched to a gene: 2. Germline values: CDR1 SQVTM, CDR2 ANQGSEA. This CDR3 comprises 13 residues. CDR3 nucleotide sequence: TGCAGCGTTGATCGACAGGGGGCCACTGAAGCTTTCTTT. Translating it yields CSVDRQGATEAFF. Full variable domain (missing parts from reference TRBV29-1 and TRBJ1-1): SAVISQKPSRDICQRGTSLTIQCQVDSQVTMMFWYRQQPGQSLTLIATANQGSEATYESGFVIDKFPISRPNLTFSTLTVSNMSPEDSSIYLCSVDRQGATEAFFGQGTRLTVV.

V gene TRBV27 combines with J gene TRBJ1-2, with TRBD1 identical over 7 bases. The CDR3 loop spans 15 amino acids. Per germline, CDR1 MNHEY and CDR2 SMNVEV (reference sequence). The ends lost 4 bases at V and 8 bases at J; junction bases unmatched: 13. CDR3 amino acids: CASSSQVHRGGGYTF. The CDR3 nucleotides are TGTGCCAGCAGTTCGCAGGTCCACAGGGGCGGAGGCTACACCTTC.

The rearrangement joins TRBV11-3 to TRBJ1-1; possible D gene TRBD1, 5 bases. Germline CDR1 SGHNT, CDR2 YENEEA. The CDR3 is 15 residues long. V was cut by 0 bases and J by 0 bases, with 8 bases left in between. The CDR3 spells CASSLDGQMNTEAFF. Written as DNA, the CDR3 is TGTGCCAGCAGCTTAGATGGACAAATGAACACTGAAGCTTTCTTT.

The rearrangement links TRBV12-3 or TRBV12-4 to TRBJ1-5; D not resolved. V was clipped by 7 bases and J by 7 bases, with 11 bases between them. This CDR3 has 12 residues. The CDR3 spells CASTDDGQPQHF. In nucleotides, the CDR3 is TGTGCCAGCACCGATGACGGGCAGCCCCAGCATTTT.

The CDR3 DNA follows: TGTGCCAGTAGACCCCAGGGAAATGGGAACACTGAAGCTTTCTTT. Translation gives CASRPQGNGNTEAFF. The chain uses TRBV19 and TRBJ1-1; D is perhaps TRBD1 (5 bases). From germline, CDR1 is LNHDA and CDR2 SQIVND (reference sequence). The ends were cut back, 6 bases at V and 1 base at J, with 15 bases in the middle. The CDR3 loop spans 15 amino acids.

The table lists this clone with a count of one. V usage is TRBV7-9 and J usage is TRBJ1-2; TRBD1 agrees at 9 bases. The CDR3 runs to 16 residues. Germline CDR1 and CDR2: SEHNR and FQNEAQ (reference sequence). Germline trimming cut 0 bases from V and 4 bases from J; bases unmatched to any gene: 6. Here the CDR3 reads CASSLAPGTGIYGYTF. The CDR3 DNA reads as TGTGCCAGCAGCTTAGCGCCTGGGACAGGGATCTATGGCTACACCTTC.

The J gene is TRBJ2-1, the V gene TRBV5-1; TRBD1 agrees at 8 bases. The germline V gene has CDR1 SGHRS and CDR2 YFSETQ. The V and J ends lost 4 bases and 3 bases, in that order; junction bases with no gene match: 6. CDR3 length: 15 amino acids. The CDR3 is CASSRLQGVYNEQFF. The CDR3 DNA follows: TGCGCCAGCAGCCGTCTACAGGGGGTCTACAATGAGCAGTTCTTC.

V and J are TRBV19 and TRBJ1-2; 8 positions agree with TRBD1. V dropped 7 bases and J dropped 5; count of bases not matched to a gene: 21. The length of the CDR3 is 18 residues. Germline CDR1 reads LNHDA; CDR2 reads SQIVND (reference sequence). The CDR3 nucleotides are TGTGCCAGTACCCTTTCGGGACAGGCATTGTGGGGCCATTATGGCTACACCTTC. It yields the protein CASTLSGQALWGHYGYTF.

This chain uses TRBV5-1 with TRBJ2-3; TRBD2 matches 10 bases. The germline V gene has CDR1 SGHRS and CDR2 YFSETQ. This CDR3 has 15 amino acids. J lost 2 bases, V lost 2 bases, and 2 bases had no gene match. CDR3 sequence: CASSLTSGDTDTQYF. The CDR3 nucleotides read TGCGCCAGCAGCTTAACTAGCGGGGACACAGATACGCAGTATTTT.

J is TRBJ1-4 and V is TRBV7-8; perhaps TRBD1 as D (6 bases). Germline CDR1 reads SGHVS; CDR2 reads FQNEAQ. V lost 6 bases to trimming and J lost 8 bases, with 13 bases between them. The CDR3 consists of 13 residues. CDR3 loop: CASSPNRDEKLFF. Written as DNA, the CDR3 is TGTGCCAGCAGTCCCAACAGGGACGAAAAACTGTTTTTT.

V usage is TRBV19 and J usage is TRBJ1-4; D gene unclear. V was pared by 7 bases and J by 5 bases, with 14 bases between. CDR3 length: 14 residues. Germline V gene data show CDR1 as LNHDA and CDR2 as SQIVND (reference sequence). For the CDR3, the DNA is TGTGCCAGTACCCTGTACGGAGAAAATGAAAAACTGTTTTTT. Amino acid sequence: CASTLYGENEKLFF. Drawing the rest from reference TRBV19 and TRBJ1-4, the complete variable domain is DGGITQSPKYLFRKEGQNVTLSCEQNLNHDAMYWYRQDPGQGLRLIYYSQIVNDFQKGDIAEGYSVSREKKESFPLTVTSAQKNPTAFYLCASTLYGENEKLFFGSGTQLSVL.

This clone was detected a few times. V and J are TRBV19 and TRBJ1-1; no clear D gene. The germline gives CDR1 LNHDA, CDR2 SQIVND (reference sequence). This CDR3 spans 17 amino acids. Trimming took 3 bases from V and 0 from J, leaving 17 bases between them. The CDR3 here is CASSIGPYPGMNTEAFF. The CDR3 nucleotides are TGTGCCAGTAGTATTGGGCCCTACCCAGGAATGAACACTGAAGCTTTCTTT.

The chain joins TRBV7-6 to TRBJ1-2; possibly TRBD1 for D (5 bases). CDR1 SGHVS and CDR2 FNYEAQ come from the germline V gene. V was cut by 1 base and J by 0 bases, with 15 bases left in between. This CDR3 is built from 17 residues. CDR3: CASSLGQGFAPNYGYTF. The CDR3 nucleotides read TGTGCCAGCAGCTTAGGGCAGGGCTTTGCCCCTAACTATGGCTACACCTTC.

This clone appeared a few times. The V and J genes are TRBV18 and TRBJ1-1, with 7 positions matching TRBD1. The CDR3 has 13 residues. V was pared by 3 bases and J by 5 bases, with 3 bases of the junction left unmatched. Per germline, CDR1 KGHSH and CDR2 LQKENI. CDR3 region: CASSPQGETEAFF. The CDR3 coding sequence is TGTGCCAGCTCACCTCAGGGGGAAACTGAAGCTTTCTTT.

In its sample, this clone was seen a few times. This chain links TRBV4-1 with TRBJ1-2, with D perhaps TRBD1 (6 bases). In germline, CDR1 is MGHRA, CDR2 YSYEKL. With 6 bases removed from V and 6 bases from J, the gap between germline ends came to 32 bases. There are 19 residues in the CDR3. The CDR3 region is CASSSDPSGVAVRVDGYTF. CDR3 DNA: TGCGCCAGCAGTTCAGACCCTTCAGGGGTGGCGGTCCGGGTAGATGGCTACACCTTC.

The chain joins TRBV28 to TRBJ2-5, with TRBD1 matching 10 bases. Germline values: CDR1 MDHEN, CDR2 SYDVKM. The CDR3 extends over 16 amino acids. Trimming at V came to 2 bases and at J to 5 bases, leaving 8 bases not matched to a gene. Here the CDR3 reads CASSLTGQGSGETQYF. In DNA, the CDR3 is TGTGCCAGCAGTTTAACGGGACAGGGGTCCGGGGAGACCCAGTACTTC.

The chain employs TRBV18 and TRBJ1-4; 10 bases map to TRBD1. Germline V gene sequence: CDR1 KGHSH, CDR2 LQKENI. J gave up 5 bases and V 3 bases, and 6 bases lay outside the gene matches. This CDR3 spans 16 amino acids. The CDR3 nucleotides are TGTGCCAGCTCACCTACTAAGGGACAGGGGAATGAAAAACTGTTTTTT. This encodes CASSPTKGQGNEKLFF.

V gene TRBV12-3 or TRBV12-4 combines with J gene TRBJ2-3; no firm D call. The CDR3 length is 13 residues. The ends were cut back, 2 bases at V and 6 bases at J, with 9 bases in the middle. The CDR3 nucleotides read TGTGCCAGCAGTTTAAATGGTGGCGATACGCAGTATTTT. Amino acids: CASSLNGGDTQYF.

The CDR3 is CASSLGSGTEAFF. The CDR3 DNA follows: TGTGCCAGCAGCTTAGGTTCGGGCACTGAAGCTTTCTTT. The V and J genes are TRBV11-3 and TRBJ1-1; D is unclear. Germline V gives CDR1 SGHNT, CDR2 YENEEA. The V end was cut by 1 base, the J end by 4 bases, with 7 bases between. The CDR3 spans 13 residues. The full variable domain, rest sourced from reference TRBV11-3 and TRBJ1-1, is EAGVVQSPRYKIIEKKQPVAFWCNPISGHNTLYWYLQNLGQGPELLIRYENEEAVDDSQLPKDRFSAERLKGVDSTLKIQPAELGDSAVYLCASSLGSGTEAFFGQGTRLTVV.